This passage covers 27 T cell receptor beta chains from one sample sequenced in a study of blood T cell repertoires in COVID-19. Assay: immunoSEQ multiplex PCR; the TCRdb copy retains only in-frame clones and omits some. The sample has 110,000 to 150,000 clones, 84% seen once. The sample consisted of PBMCs or T cells enriched from blood (not recorded which). These receptors were collected from a woman under 30 who had been exposed to COVID-19.

The V gene is TRBV7-2, the J gene TRBJ1-5; TRBD1 agrees at 8 bases. The CDR3 is made up of 17 amino acids. J was trimmed by 6 bases and V by 1 base; bases with no gene match: 11. CDR1 SGHTA and CDR2 FQGNSA come from the germline V gene. This CDR3 is CASSLGAFDRGSQPQHF. CDR3 bases: TGTGCCAGCAGCTTAGGGGCATTTGACAGGGGATCTCAGCCCCAGCATTTT.

This sequence joins TRBV3-1 (or the pseudogene TRBV3-2) and TRBJ2-5, with a weak D call TRBD2 (6 bases). There are 16 residues in the CDR3. The germline CDR1 and CDR2 sequences are LGHDT and YNNKEL (reference sequence). Trimming took 1 base from V and 5 from J, leaving 17 bases between them. The CDR3 sequence: CASSQAGRAGVETQYF. The CDR3 DNA reads TGTGCCAGCAGCCAAGCAGGGAGAGCGGGTGTGGAGACCCAGTACTTC.

The chain couples TRBV27 to TRBJ2-5, with D unresolved. The CDR3 has 12 residues. Trimming stripped 6 bases from V and 1 base from J, with 6 bases between. CDR1 MNHEY and CDR2 SMNVEV come from the germline V gene (reference sequence). CDR3 amino acids: CASRSLQETQYF. The CDR3 region has the DNA TGTGCCAGCAGATCCCTCCAAGAGACCCAGTACTTC.

This chain links TRBV30 with TRBJ2-1, with D tentatively TRBD2 (6 bases). Trimming pared 0 bases from V and 4 bases from J, leaving 13 bases between. The V gene's germline CDR1 is GTSNPN and CDR2 SVGIG (reference sequence). This CDR3 is built from 15 residues. CDR3 nucleotides: TGTGCCTGGAGTGTACAAAGCGGGTTTTACAATGAGCAGTTCTTC. Amino acid sequence: CAWSVQSGFYNEQFF.

J is TRBJ2-7 and V is TRBV6-2 or TRBV6-3; no reliable D call. The CDR3 loop spans 13 amino acids. V gave up 3 bases and J gave up 5 bases, with 11 bases separating them. Germline-derived CDR1 and CDR2 are MNHEY and SVGEGT. The chain's CDR3 is CASSYSEFDEQYF. The CDR3 DNA reads TGTGCCAGCAGTTATTCGGAGTTTGACGAGCAGTACTTC.

The chain couples TRBV5-8 to TRBJ1-5, with 9 nucleotides matching TRBD1. J lost 5 bases, V lost 0 bases, and 3 bases had no gene match. From germline, CDR1 is SGHTS and CDR2 YDEGEE. The CDR3 contains 15 residues. CDR3 DNA sequence: TGTGCCAGCAGCTTGGACCGGGACAGGGATCAGCCCCAGCATTTT. Protein product: CASSLDRDRDQPQHF.

V and J are TRBV6-1 and TRBJ2-5; 7 positions agree with TRBD2. This CDR3 contains 15 residues. With V trimmed by 2 bases and J by 5 bases, 8 bases remained unmatched. The germline gives CDR1 MNHNS, CDR2 SASEGT. This CDR3 is CASSENSGRAETQYF. The CDR3 DNA follows: TGTGCCAGCAGTGAAAATAGTGGGAGGGCTGAGACCCAGTACTTC.

The chain combines TRBV5-4 with TRBJ2-7, with TRBD1 matching 9 bases. Germline V gives CDR1 SGHNT, CDR2 YYREEE (reference sequence). The CDR3 totals 13 residues. V dropped 4 bases and J dropped 7; count of bases not matched to a gene: 6. The CDR3 here is CASSGQGRREQYF. CDR3 in DNA: TGTGCCAGCAGCGGACAGGGGCGCCGAGAGCAGTACTTC.

This chain joins TRBV30 and TRBJ1-4; D ambiguous. Germline V gene sequence: CDR1 GTSNPN, CDR2 SVGIG (reference sequence). Trimming stripped 2 bases from V and 8 bases from J, with 6 bases between. The CDR3 totals 11 residues. The CDR3 DNA reads as TGTGCCTGGAGTCGAGGCGAAAAACTGTTTTTT. This sequence encodes CAWSRGEKLFF.

The sample holds one count of this clone. The chain links TRBV6-5 to TRBJ2-5; 10 bases match TRBD2. Germline trimming cut 6 bases from V and 4 bases from J; bases unmatched to any gene: 8. Germline CDR1 reads MNHEY; CDR2 reads SVGAGI. This CDR3 comprises 15 residues. The CDR3 here is CASRSSGSALETQYF. As DNA, the CDR3 is TGTGCCAGCAGGTCTAGCGGGAGCGCATTAGAGACCCAGTACTTC.

This sequence joins TRBV6-5 and TRBJ2-7, with D unclear. V lost 0 bases and J 1 base, leaving 7 bases between the germline ends. CDR1 is MNHEY, CDR2 SVGAGI, per germline. The CDR3 spans 14 residues. Here the CDR3 reads CASSYSGSSYEQYF. The CDR3 nucleotides read TGTGCCAGCAGTTACTCGGGCTCATCCTACGAGCAGTACTTC.

The gene calls are TRBV10-2 and TRBJ1-2; maybe TRBD1 (6 bases). The germline gives CDR1 WSHSY, CDR2 SAAADI. V was shortened by 3 bases and J by 3 bases, with 14 bases between the two germline ends. The CDR3 has 15 amino acids. The chain's CDR3 is CASSDTGIVDYGYTF. CDR3 coding DNA: TGCGCCAGCAGTGATACAGGGATAGTGGACTATGGCTACACCTTC.

The V and J genes are TRBV12-3 or TRBV12-4 and TRBJ2-7; weak D call: TRBD1 (6 bases). Deletions cut 6 bases from V and 4 bases from J, with 10 bases between. This CDR3 has 12 amino acids. The CDR3 DNA sequence: TGTGCCAGCAGCAGAACAGGGTACGAGCAGTACTTC. Its translation is CASSRTGYEQYF.

This clone was counted only a few times. Other DNA sequences in the same sample also yield this CDR3. The V call is TRBV28, the J call TRBJ1-6, with TRBD1 as a possible D gene (5 bases). The CDR3 runs to 12 residues. Germline V gene sequence: CDR1 MDHEN, CDR2 SYDVKM. Deletions cut 8 bases from V and 8 bases from J, with 10 bases between. DNA of the CDR3: TGTGCCAGCGGCCAGGGCGATTCACCCCTCCACTTT. The encoded protein is CASGQGDSPLHF.

The chain couples TRBV5-6 to TRBJ2-1; tentative D call: TRBD1 (6 bases). Trimming shortened V by 4 bases and J by 1 base, and 15 bases separated the two germline ends. The CDR3 spans 16 residues. Per germline, CDR1 SGHDT and CDR2 YYEEEE. The CDR3 region has the DNA TGTGCCAGCAGCACGAGACAGGCCCCATCCTACAATGAGCAGTTCTTC. The encoded protein is CASSTRQAPSYNEQFF.

The chain is built from TRBV5-1 and TRBJ2-7, with D uncertain. With 1 base removed from V and 5 bases from J, the gap between germline ends came to 13 bases. The V gene's germline CDR1 is SGHRS and CDR2 YFSETQ. The CDR3 is 14 residues long. The CDR3 DNA reads as TGCGCCAGCAGCTTGAACTACCCCTTCGACGAGCAGTACTTC. This codes for CASSLNYPFDEQYF.

The J gene is TRBJ2-3, the V gene TRBV28; possibly TRBD2 for D (5 bases). Trimming left V 4 bases short and J 2 bases short, with 16 bases between. This CDR3 has 16 amino acids. Germline CDR1 reads MDHEN; CDR2 reads SYDVKM. The CDR3 DNA reads as TGTGCCAGCAGTTCGACGGACGCGGGCCTCACAGATACGCAGTATTTT. Protein product: CASSSTDAGLTDTQYF.

This rearrangement joins TRBV7-2 to TRBJ2-7; TRBD2 matches at 11 bases. CDR3 length equals 15 residues. Germline-derived CDR1 and CDR2 are SGHTA and FQGNSA. The J segment lost 2 bases and the V segment lost 5 bases, leaving 5 bases of the junction unmatched. The CDR3 DNA sequence: TGTGCCAGCAGCAGTCTAGCGGGAGGCACCTACGAGCAGTACTTC. Its protein product is CASSSLAGGTYEQYF.

The V and J genes are TRBV6-5 and TRBJ2-7, with D maybe TRBD1 (6 bases). Germline CDR1 and CDR2: MNHEY and SVGAGI. The CDR3 is made up of 13 amino acids. Trimming took off 6 bases at V and 4 bases at J, with 13 bases between the two ends. The CDR3 loop reads CASRGRTGYEQYF. CDR3 sequence (DNA): TGTGCCAGCAGGGGGAGAACAGGGTACGAGCAGTACTTC.

The CDR3 DNA sequence: TGTGCCAGCAGCTTGGGGACAGGGTCTAACACAGATACGCAGTATTTT. It is translated as CASSLGTGSNTDTQYF. This chain links TRBV7-9 with TRBJ2-3, with 9 bases matching TRBD1. V was clipped by 3 bases and J by 2 bases; unmatched bases: 6. Germline V gene sequence: CDR1 SEHNR, CDR2 FQNEAQ (reference sequence). CDR3 length equals 16 residues.

The V gene is TRBV7-2, the J gene TRBJ1-5; 12 bases map to TRBD1. Germline V lookup: CDR1 SGHTA, CDR2 FQGNSA. The ends lost 5 bases at V and 5 bases at J; junction bases unmatched: 10. The CDR3 length is 17 residues. The CDR3 spells CASSRVGTGGIYQPQHF. CDR3 DNA sequence: TGTGCCAGCAGCCGCGTTGGGACAGGGGGCATTTATCAGCCCCAGCATTTT.

The rearrangement joins TRBV27 to TRBJ1-1; D is unresolved. Between the trimmed V and J ends, which lost 4 bases and 5 bases, there was a span of 8 bases. From germline, CDR1 is MNHEY and CDR2 SMNVEV (reference sequence). The CDR3 totals 12 residues. The CDR3 sequence is CASSSYGTEAFF. In nucleotides, the CDR3 is TGTGCCAGCAGTTCGTACGGGACTGAAGCTTTCTTT.

The sample holds a few counts of this clone. This chain uses TRBV3-1 (or the pseudogene TRBV3-2) with TRBJ2-5, with 11 bases fitting TRBD2. Germline loops: CDR1 LGHDT, CDR2 YNNKEL (reference sequence). Trimming removed 2 bases from V and 7 bases from J; junction bases left unmatched: 15. There are 18 residues in the CDR3. The CDR3 DNA is TGTGCCAGCAGCCAATGGGAGGTGACTAGCGGGGCCGTGGGGACCCAGTACTTC. As protein: CASSQWEVTSGAVGTQYF.

This clone was detected once. The chain's CDR3 is CASSFAYRGEQFF. The CDR3 bases are TGTGCCAGCAGCTTTGCGTACAGGGGTGAGCAGTTCTTC. V gene TRBV7-9 combines with J gene TRBJ2-1, with 7 bases lining up with TRBD1. Trimming removed 3 bases from V and 9 bases from J; junction bases left unmatched: 5. Germline V gives CDR1 SEHNR, CDR2 FQNEAQ (reference sequence). The CDR3 covers 13 residues. Supplemented by reference TRBV7-9 and TRBJ2-1, the full variable domain reads DTGVSQNPRHKITKRGQNVTFRCDPISEHNRLYWYRQTLGQGPEFLTYFQNEAQLEKSRLLSDRFSAERPKGSFSTLEIQRTEQGDSAMYLCASSFAYRGEQFFGPGTRLTVL.

This clone appeared once. CDR3 coding DNA: TGTGCCAGCAGCTTAACTAGCGGGAGCAAAGAGCAGTACTTC. Its protein product is CASSLTSGSKEQYF. This rearrangement joins TRBV11-2 to TRBJ2-7, with 11 bases identical to TRBD2. Germline V gene data show CDR1 as SGHAT and CDR2 as FQNNGV. Trimming cost V 2 bases and J 7 bases; bases outside gene matches: 4. The CDR3 sequence is 14 residues long. Full variable domain (rest looked up from reference TRBV11-2 and TRBJ2-7): EAGVAQSPRYKIIEKRQSVAFWCNPISGHATLYWYQQILGQGPKLLIQFQNNGVVDDSQLPKDRFSAERLKGVDSTLKIQPAKLEDSAVYLCASSLTSGSKEQYFGPGTRLTVT.

The V and J genes are TRBV7-2 and TRBJ2-3; D is unresolved. V dropped 5 bases and J dropped 0 bases, with 15 bases sitting between them. The CDR3 runs 16 residues. Germline V gives CDR1 SGHTA, CDR2 FQGNSA. For the CDR3, the DNA is TGTGCCAGCAGCCCGAGATCCACCCGGAGCACAGATACGCAGTATTTT. This gives the protein CASSPRSTRSTDTQYF.

The chain joins TRBV4-1 to TRBJ2-3, with 10 bases that match TRBD1. Germline loops: CDR1 MGHRA, CDR2 YSYEKL. The length of the CDR3 is 16 residues. V was pared by 1 base and J by 0 bases, with 1 base of the junction left unmatched. The CDR3 DNA follows: TGCGCCAGCAGCCAAGGGACAGGGGGGAGCACAGATACGCAGTATTTT. Protein: CASSQGTGGSTDTQYF.